This record concerns one TCR beta chain sequence. This clone showed up just once. No cognate antigen has been identified for it. Base qualities were left out, and no much larger clone turns up one base away. CD8 naive samples consisted of CD45RO-negative cells that were positively selected for CCR7, yielding a CD45RA+CCR7+ population without TemRA cells. The donors were healthy, HIV-negative adults who had no recently reported acute infections or vaccinations. Every donor was a Caucasian adult living in Nashville, Tennessee, USA. After blood collection by leukapheresis, PBMCs were isolated using Ficoll-Histopaque density gradient centrifugation and then cryopreserved in the vapor phase of liquid nitrogen. Purity and quantity of every magnetically sorted T cell population were checked by analytical flow cytometry. Each sorted fraction had its genomic DNA isolated and then quantified by UV absorbance on a Nanodrop 2000c.

This sample is drawn from a study of shared clonotypes between healthy human individuals (dated by TCRdb to 2019 to 2021). For the wider study: Three men and a couple of women, aged 18 to 49 years, made up the cohort. To estimate repertoire size and how much clonotype sharing occurs between individuals, the study deeply sequenced the blood TCR repertoires of several healthy adults. To increase sequencing depth and limit assay-specific biases, TCR repertoire library preparation and sequencing were carried out by different laboratories using diverse techniques. Per donor, three plates each were used for CD4 naive and CD4 memory, two for CD8 naive, and one for CD8 memory. Per donor, leukapheresis produced somewhere between about 0.9 and 9 billion PBMCs.

Using the deep immunoSEQ assay, multiplex PCR amplified TCR CDR3 regions from genomic DNA. Extracted genomic DNA from each cell subset was distributed evenly across all wells of several immunoSEQ 96-well plates, and each plate was treated as a replicate. For sorted subsets, approximately 190 ng genomic DNA, equal to tens of thousands of T cell genomes, was loaded into each replicate PCR. Purified libraries were measured with a Qubit 3.0 fluorometer, size-checked on a Bioanalyzer 2100, and measured again with the KAPA Library Quantification kit. Every immunoSEQ 96-well plate was sequenced on a separate single-read 150-cycle Illumina NextSeq 550 flow cell. The authors' pipeline ran thus. Because the immunoSEQ output included only junctional sequences and no quality scores, the filtering could not be the same as the filtering used for full-length reads. Sequences were annotated with PyIR, a Python wrapper for IgBLAST v1.9, using IMGT germline references to assign V/J genes and CDR3. Reads were filtered out if the reads had weak V/J assignments (E-value above 1e-6), no CDR3, stop codons, out-of-frame junctions, or ambiguous translated residues. V3J clonotypes were defined as sequences sharing an identical inferred V gene, J gene, and CDR3 amino acid sequence. Percentage overlap between repertoires was calculated by dividing the number of shared unique clonotypes by the size of the smaller repertoire. Richness of each repertoire was evaluated using RTK rarefaction, the Chao1 estimator, and Recon v2.1 estimates of unobserved clonotypes. Generation probabilities for all TCRbeta clonotypes obtained by the gDNA method from a handful of donors were computed using OLGA. TCRdb stores this immuneACCESS table with in-frame sequences only. Part of the clones is absent; in the studies checked, under half of the shortfall reflects unresolved V genes, and no reason is known for the rest. V, J and clone size are those of that table, while D and trimming were read from the DNA. The sample table lists roughly 1,800,000 clones, less than 95% of them with a count of one. The top ten constitute around 1% of the sample.

The CDR3 runs 14 amino acids, cysteine and phenylalanine included. The read is trimmed to its CDR3 DNA, 42 bases read in frame from base 1. V and J lose 7 bases and 4 bases, and a span of 19 bases separates them. The germline V gene encodes CDR1 SQVTM and CDR2 ANQGSEA. The paper's findings and limits, for the study overall: Naive subsets generally had larger estimated clonotype richness than memory subsets. Compared with non-shared clonotypes, the clonotypes found in all four sorted-subset donors had higher generation probabilities. The genetic and exposure-history diversity represented was limited by the small number of donors. Across a few donors, roughly 5.4% of naive CD4, approximately 4% of naive CD8, under 2.5% of memory CD4, and about 0.4% of memory CD8 clonotypes were shared. Pairwise subsampling led to the expectation that sequencing depth would affect the degree of clonotype sharing among donors. Only blood was sampled, and tissue TCR repertoires likely differ from those in blood. Rarefaction of sorted-subset datasets indicated incomplete sequencing despite the large sequencing depth.

The sample taken for sequencing was naive CD8+ T cells sorted from blood. Per the publication, the cell subset or site label means: CD45RA+CCR7+. The chain employs TRBV29-1 and TRBJ1-2, with the D segment identity uncertain. This sequence was found in a man between 18 and 35 years old in good health. CDR3 protein: CSAGSLASLYGYTF. The DNA sequence is TGCAGCGCCGGTTCCCTTGCCAGTCTCTATGGCTACACCTTC.